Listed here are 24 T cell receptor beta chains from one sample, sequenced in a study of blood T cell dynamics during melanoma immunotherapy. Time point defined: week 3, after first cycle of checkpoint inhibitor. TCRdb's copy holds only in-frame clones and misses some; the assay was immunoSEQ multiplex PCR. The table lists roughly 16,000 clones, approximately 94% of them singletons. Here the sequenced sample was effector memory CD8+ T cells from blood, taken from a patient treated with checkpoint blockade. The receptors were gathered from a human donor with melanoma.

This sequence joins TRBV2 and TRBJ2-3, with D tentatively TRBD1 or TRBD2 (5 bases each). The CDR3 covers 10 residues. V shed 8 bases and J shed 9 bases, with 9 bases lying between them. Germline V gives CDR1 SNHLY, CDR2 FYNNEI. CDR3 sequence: CASGGRTQYF. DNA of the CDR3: TGTGCCAGCGGGGGTCGGACGCAGTATTTT. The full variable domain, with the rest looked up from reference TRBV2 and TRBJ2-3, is EPEVTQTPSHQVTQMGQEVILRCVPISNHLYFYWYRQILGQKVEFLVSFYNNEISEKSEIFDDQFSVERPDGSNFTLKIRSTKLEDSAMYFCASGGRTQYFGPGTRLTVL.

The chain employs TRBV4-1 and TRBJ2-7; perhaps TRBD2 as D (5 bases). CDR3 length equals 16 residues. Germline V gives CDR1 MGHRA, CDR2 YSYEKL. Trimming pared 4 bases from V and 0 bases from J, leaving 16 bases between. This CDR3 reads CASSLIWERSSYEQYF. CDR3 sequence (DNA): TGCGCCAGCAGCCTCATTTGGGAGCGCTCCTCCTACGAGCAGTACTTC.

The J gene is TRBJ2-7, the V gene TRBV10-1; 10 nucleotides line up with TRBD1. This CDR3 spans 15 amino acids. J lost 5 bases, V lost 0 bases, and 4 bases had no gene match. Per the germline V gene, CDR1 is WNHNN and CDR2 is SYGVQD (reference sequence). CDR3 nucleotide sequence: TGCGCCAGCAGTGAGTCAGAGACAGGGGGCGACGAGCAGTACTTC. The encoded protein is CASSESETGGDEQYF.

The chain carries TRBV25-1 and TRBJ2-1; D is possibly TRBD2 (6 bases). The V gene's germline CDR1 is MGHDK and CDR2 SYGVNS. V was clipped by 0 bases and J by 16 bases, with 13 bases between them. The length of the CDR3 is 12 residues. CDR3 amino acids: CASSEYGGIRFF. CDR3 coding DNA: TGTGCCAGCAGTGAATATGGGGGGATAAGATTCTTC.

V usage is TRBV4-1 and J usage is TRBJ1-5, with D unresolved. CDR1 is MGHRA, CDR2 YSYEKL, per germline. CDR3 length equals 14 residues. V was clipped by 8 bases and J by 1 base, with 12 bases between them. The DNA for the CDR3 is TGCGCCAGCGCACAGTCTCTGAGCAATCAGCCCCAGCATTTT. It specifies CASAQSLSNQPQHF.

The CDR3: CASSLDRGQWTGELFF. DNA for the CDR3: TGCGCCAGCAGCCTTGACAGGGGGCAGTGGACCGGGGAGCTGTTTTTT. The V gene is TRBV5-1, the J gene TRBJ2-2, with 10 bases fitting TRBD1. This CDR3 region has 16 residues. Losses at the gene ends were 4 bases for V and 5 bases for J; bases not matched to a gene: 8. Germline CDR1 reads SGHRS; CDR2 reads YFSETQ. Drawing the rest from reference TRBV5-1 and TRBJ2-2, the complete variable domain is KAGVTQTPRYLIKTRGQQVTLSCSPISGHRSVSWYQQTPGQGLQFLFEYFSETQRNKGNFPGRFSGRQFSNSRSEMNVSTLELGDSALYLCASSLDRGQWTGELFFGEGSRLTVL.

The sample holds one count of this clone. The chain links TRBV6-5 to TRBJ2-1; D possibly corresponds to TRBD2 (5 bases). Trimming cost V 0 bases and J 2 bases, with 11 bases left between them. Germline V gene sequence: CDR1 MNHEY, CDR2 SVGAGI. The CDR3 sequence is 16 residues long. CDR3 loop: CASSYSVGEAYNEQFF. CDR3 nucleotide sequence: TGTGCCAGCAGTTACTCGGTGGGAGAGGCCTACAATGAGCAGTTCTTC.

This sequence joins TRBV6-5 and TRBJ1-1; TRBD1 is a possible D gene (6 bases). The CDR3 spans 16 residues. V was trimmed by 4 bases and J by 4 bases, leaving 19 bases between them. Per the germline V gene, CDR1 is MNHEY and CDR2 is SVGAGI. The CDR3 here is CASSWTQGYGSTEAFF. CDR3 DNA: TGTGCCAGCAGTTGGACACAGGGTTACGGGAGCACTGAAGCTTTCTTT.

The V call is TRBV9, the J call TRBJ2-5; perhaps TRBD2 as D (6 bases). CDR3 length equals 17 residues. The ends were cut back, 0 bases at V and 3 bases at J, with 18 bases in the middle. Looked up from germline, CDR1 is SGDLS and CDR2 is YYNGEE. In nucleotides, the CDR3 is TGTGCCAGCAGCGTAGAGGGAGGTGGAGGGTCCAAAGAGACCCAGTACTTC. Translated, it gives CASSVEGGGGSKETQYF.

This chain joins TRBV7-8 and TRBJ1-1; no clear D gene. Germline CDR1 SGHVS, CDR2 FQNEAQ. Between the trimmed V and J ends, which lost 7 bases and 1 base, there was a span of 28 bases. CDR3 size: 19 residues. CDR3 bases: TGTGCCAGCAAGCTTCCCCTTCCAGCCGGGTCCGGGAGGAACACTGAAGCTTTCTTT. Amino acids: CASKLPLPAGSGRNTEAFF.

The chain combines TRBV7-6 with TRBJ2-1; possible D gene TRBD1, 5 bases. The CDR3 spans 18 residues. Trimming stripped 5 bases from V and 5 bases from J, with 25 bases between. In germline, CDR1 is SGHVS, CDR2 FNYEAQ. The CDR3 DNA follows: TGTGCCAGCAGCCCCTTAGGCTTCAGGGTTTCTTTCGACAATGAGCAGTTCTTC. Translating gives CASSPLGFRVSFDNEQFF.

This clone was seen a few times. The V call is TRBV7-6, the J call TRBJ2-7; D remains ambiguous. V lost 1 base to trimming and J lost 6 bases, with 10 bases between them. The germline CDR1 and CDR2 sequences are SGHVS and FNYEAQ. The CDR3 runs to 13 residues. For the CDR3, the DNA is TGTGCCAGCAGCTTAGTTGCAGACGCCGAGCAGTACTTC. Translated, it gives CASSLVADAEQYF.

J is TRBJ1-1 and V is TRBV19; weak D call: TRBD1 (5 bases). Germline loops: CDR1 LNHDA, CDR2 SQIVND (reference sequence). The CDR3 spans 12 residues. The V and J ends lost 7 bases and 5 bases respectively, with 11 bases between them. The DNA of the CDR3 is TGTGCCAGTAACTTACCAGGGACTGAAGCTTTCTTT. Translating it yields CASNLPGTEAFF.

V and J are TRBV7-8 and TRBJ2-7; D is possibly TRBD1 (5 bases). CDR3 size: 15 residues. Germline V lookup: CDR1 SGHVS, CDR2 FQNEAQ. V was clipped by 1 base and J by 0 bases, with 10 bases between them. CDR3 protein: CASSLGSRASYEQYF. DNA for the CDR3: TGTGCCAGCAGCTTAGGTAGCAGGGCCTCCTACGAGCAGTACTTC.

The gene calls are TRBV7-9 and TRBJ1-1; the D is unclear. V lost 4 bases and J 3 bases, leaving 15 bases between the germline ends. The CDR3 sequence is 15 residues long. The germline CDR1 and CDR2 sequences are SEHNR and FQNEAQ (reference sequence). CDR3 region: CASSSVSGPHTEAFF. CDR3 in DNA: TGTGCCAGCAGCTCCGTTAGCGGGCCCCACACTGAAGCTTTCTTT.

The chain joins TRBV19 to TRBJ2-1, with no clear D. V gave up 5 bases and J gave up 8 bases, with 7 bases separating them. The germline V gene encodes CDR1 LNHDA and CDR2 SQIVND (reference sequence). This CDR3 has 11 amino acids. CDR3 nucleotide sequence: TGTGCCAGTAGTGAAGGATATGAGCAGTTCTTC. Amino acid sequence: CASSEGYEQFF.

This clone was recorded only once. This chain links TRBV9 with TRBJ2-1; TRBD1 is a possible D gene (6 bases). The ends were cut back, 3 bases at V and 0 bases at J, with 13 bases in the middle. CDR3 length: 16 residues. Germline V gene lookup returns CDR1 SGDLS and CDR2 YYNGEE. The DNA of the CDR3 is TGTGCCAGCAGCGCCCCTACAGGGTCCTCCTACAATGAGCAGTTCTTC. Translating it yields CASSAPTGSSYNEQFF.

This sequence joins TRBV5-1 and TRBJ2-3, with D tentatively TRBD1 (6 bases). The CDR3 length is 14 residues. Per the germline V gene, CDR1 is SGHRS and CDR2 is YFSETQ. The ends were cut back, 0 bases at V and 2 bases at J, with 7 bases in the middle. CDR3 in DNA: TGCGCCAGCAGCTTGGACAGGGTCACAGATACGCAGTATTTT. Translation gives CASSLDRVTDTQYF. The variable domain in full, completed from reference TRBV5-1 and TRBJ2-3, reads KAGVTQTPRYLIKTRGQQVTLSCSPISGHRSVSWYQQTPGQGLQFLFEYFSETQRNKGNFPGRFSGRQFSNSRSEMNVSTLELGDSALYLCASSLDRVTDTQYFGPGTRLTVL.

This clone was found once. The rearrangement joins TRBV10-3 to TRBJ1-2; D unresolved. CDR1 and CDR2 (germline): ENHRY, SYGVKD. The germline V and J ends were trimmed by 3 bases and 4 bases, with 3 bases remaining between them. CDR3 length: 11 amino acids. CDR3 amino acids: CAISDLYGYTF. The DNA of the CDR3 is TGTGCCATCAGTGACCTCTATGGCTACACCTTC.

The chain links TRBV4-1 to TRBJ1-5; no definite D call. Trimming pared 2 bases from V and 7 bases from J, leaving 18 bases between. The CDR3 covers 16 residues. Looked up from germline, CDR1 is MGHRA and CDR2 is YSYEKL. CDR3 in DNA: TGCGCCAGCAGCCAATCCTTCGGACCGGTTAGACAGCCCCAGCATTTT. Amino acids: CASSQSFGPVRQPQHF.

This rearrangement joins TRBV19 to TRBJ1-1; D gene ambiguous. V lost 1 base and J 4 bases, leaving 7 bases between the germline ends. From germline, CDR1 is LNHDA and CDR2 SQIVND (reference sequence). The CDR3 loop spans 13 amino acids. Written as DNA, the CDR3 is TGTGCCAGTAGTATAGGGGGTTTCACTGAAGCTTTCTTT. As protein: CASSIGGFTEAFF. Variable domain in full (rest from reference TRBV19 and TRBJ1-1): DGGITQSPKYLFRKEGQNVTLSCEQNLNHDAMYWYRQDPGQGLRLIYYSQIVNDFQKGDIAEGYSVSREKKESFPLTVTSAQKNPTAFYLCASSIGGFTEAFFGQGTRLTVV.

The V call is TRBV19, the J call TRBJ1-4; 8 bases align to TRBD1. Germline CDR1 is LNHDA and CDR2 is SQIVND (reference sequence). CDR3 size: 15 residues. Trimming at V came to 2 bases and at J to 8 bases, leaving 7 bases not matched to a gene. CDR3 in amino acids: CASSITDRGREKLFF. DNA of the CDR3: TGTGCCAGTAGTATAACCGACAGGGGCCGCGAAAAACTGTTTTTT.

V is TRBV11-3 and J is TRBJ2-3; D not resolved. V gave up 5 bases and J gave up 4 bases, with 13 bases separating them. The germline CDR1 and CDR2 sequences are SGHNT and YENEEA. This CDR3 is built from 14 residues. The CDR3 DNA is TGTGCCAGCAGCCCGCCTCTTAGGGCAGATACGCAGTATTTT. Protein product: CASSPPLRADTQYF.

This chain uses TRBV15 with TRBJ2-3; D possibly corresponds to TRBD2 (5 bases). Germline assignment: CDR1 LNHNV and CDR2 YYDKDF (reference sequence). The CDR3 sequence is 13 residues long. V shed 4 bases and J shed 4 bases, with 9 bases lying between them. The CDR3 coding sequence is TGTGCCACCAGCACCGGACTGGCAGATACGCAGTATTTT. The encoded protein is CATSTGLADTQYF.